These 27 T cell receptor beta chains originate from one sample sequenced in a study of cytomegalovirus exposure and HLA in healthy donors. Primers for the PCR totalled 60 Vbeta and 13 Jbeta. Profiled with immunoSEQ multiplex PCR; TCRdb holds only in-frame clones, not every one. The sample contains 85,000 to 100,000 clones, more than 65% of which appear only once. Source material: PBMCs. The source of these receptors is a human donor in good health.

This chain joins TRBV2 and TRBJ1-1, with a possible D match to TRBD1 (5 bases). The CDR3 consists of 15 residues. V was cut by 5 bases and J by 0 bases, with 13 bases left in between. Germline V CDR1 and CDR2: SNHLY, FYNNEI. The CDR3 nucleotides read TGTGCCAGCAGTAAAAAGCGGGGCATGAACACTGAAGCTTTCTTT. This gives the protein CASSKKRGMNTEAFF.

CDR3 amino acids: CASMLGTGNQPQHF. Here the CDR3 DNA reads TGTGCCAGCATGCTCGGGACAGGCAATCAGCCCCAGCATTTT. The chain joins TRBV6-4 to TRBJ1-5; 7 positions match TRBD1. The germline V gene has CDR1 MRHNA and CDR2 SNTAGT. V trimming: 7 bases; J trimming: 2 bases; junction bases outside the gene matches: 5. The CDR3 consists of 14 residues.

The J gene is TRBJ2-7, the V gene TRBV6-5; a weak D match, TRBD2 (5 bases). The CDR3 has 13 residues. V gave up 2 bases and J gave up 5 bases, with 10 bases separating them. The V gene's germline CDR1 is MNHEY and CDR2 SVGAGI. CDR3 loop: CASSYRGSHEQYF. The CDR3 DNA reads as TGTGCCAGCAGTTACCGAGGGTCCCACGAGCAGTACTTC.

As DNA, the CDR3 is TGTGCCAGTACCCTCCCCAGGGGAATGTACACTGAAGCTTTCTTT. Translated, it gives CASTLPRGMYTEAFF. The chain joins TRBV19 to TRBJ1-1; tentative D call: TRBD1 (6 bases). Germline-derived CDR1 and CDR2 are LNHDA and SQIVND (reference sequence). The CDR3 length is 15 residues. Trimming cost V 7 bases and J 3 bases, with 18 bases left between them.

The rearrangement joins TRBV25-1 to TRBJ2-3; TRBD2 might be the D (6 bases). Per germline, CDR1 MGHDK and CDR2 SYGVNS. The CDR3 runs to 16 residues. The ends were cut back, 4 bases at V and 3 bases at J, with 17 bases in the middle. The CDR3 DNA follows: TGTGCCAGCAGTGTGGGGACTCCCCTCCGGACAGATACGCAGTATTTT. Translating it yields CASSVGTPLRTDTQYF.

For the CDR3, the DNA is TGTGCCAGTAGTATAGATCGGGGTAACCACCGCAATCAGCCCCAGCATTTT. Translation gives CASSIDRGNHRNQPQHF. The chain employs TRBV19 and TRBJ1-5; D is ambiguous. The CDR3 has 17 residues. Germline lookup yields CDR1 LNHDA and CDR2 SQIVND (reference sequence). Trimming removed 0 bases from V and 2 bases from J, with 14 bases in between.

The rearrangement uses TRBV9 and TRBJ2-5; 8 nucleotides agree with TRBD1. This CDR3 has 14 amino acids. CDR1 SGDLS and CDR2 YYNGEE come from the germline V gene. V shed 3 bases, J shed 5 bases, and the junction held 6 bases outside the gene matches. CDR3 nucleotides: TGTGCCAGCAGCGCTGGACAGGGTTTGGAGACCCAGTACTTC. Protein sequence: CASSAGQGLETQYF.

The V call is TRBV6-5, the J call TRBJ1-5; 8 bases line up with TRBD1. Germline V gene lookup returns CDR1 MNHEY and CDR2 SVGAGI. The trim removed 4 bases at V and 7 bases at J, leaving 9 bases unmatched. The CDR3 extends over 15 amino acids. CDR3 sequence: CASSSGDRGGQPQHF. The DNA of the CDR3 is TGTGCCAGCAGTTCAGGAGACAGGGGCGGGCAGCCCCAGCATTTT.

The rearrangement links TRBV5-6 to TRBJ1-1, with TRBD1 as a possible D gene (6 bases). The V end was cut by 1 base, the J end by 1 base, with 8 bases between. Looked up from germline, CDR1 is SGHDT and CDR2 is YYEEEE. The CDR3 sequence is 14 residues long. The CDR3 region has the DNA TGTGCCAGCAGCTTGACAGGGACGAACACTGAAGCTTTCTTT. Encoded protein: CASSLTGTNTEAFF.

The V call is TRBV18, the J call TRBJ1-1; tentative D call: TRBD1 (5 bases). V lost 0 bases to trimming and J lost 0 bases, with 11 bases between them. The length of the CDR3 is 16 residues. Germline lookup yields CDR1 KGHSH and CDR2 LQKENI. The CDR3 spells CASSPPGGGMNTEAFF. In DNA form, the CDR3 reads TGTGCCAGCTCACCACCTGGGGGGGGGATGAACACTGAAGCTTTCTTT.

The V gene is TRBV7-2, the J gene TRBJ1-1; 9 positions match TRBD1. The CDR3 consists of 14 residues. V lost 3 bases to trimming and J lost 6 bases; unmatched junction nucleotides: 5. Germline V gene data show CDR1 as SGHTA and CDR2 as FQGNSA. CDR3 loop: CASSFETGGPEAFF. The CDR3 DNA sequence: TGTGCCAGCAGCTTTGAGACAGGGGGTCCTGAAGCTTTCTTT.

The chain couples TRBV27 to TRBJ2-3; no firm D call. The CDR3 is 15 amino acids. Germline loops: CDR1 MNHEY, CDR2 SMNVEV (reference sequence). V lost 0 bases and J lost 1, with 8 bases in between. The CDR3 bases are TGTGCCAGCAGTTTATCGGCAGGCGGCACAGATACGCAGTATTTT. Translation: CASSLSAGGTDTQYF.

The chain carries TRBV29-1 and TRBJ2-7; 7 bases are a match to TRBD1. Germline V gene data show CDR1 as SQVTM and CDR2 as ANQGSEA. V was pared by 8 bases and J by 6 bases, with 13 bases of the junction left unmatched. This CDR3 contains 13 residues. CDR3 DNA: TGCAGCACCCGACAGGGTGTTTTCGGCGAGCAGTACGTC. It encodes CSTRQGVFGEQYV.

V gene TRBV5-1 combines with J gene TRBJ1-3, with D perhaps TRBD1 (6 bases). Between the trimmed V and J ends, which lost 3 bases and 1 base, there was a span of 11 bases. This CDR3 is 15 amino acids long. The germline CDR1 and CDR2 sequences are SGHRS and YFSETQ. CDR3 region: CASSSSTGSGNTIYF. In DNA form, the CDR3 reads TGCGCCAGCAGCTCATCGACAGGATCTGGAAACACCATATATTTT. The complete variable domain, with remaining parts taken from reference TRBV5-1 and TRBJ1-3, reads KAGVTQTPRYLIKTRGQQVTLSCSPISGHRSVSWYQQTPGQGLQFLFEYFSETQRNKGNFPGRFSGRQFSNSRSEMNVSTLELGDSALYLCASSSSTGSGNTIYFGEGSWLTVV.

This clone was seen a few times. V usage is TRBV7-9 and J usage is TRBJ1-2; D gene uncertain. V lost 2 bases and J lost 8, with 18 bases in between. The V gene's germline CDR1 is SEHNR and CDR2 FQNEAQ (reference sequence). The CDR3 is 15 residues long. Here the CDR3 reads CASSLLATEAKGYTF. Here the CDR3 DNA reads TGTGCCAGCAGCTTACTCGCTACAGAAGCTAAAGGCTACACCTTC.

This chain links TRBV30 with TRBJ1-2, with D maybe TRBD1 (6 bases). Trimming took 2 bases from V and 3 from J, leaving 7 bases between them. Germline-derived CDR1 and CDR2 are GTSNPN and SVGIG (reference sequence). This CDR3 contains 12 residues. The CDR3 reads CAWSNRDYGYTF. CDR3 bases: TGTGCCTGGAGTAACAGGGACTATGGCTACACCTTC.

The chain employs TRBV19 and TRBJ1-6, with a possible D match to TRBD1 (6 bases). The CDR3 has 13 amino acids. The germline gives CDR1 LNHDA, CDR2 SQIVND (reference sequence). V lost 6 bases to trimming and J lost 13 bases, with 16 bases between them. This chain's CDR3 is CASRGPGQSPLHF. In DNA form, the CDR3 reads TGTGCCAGTAGGGGACCGGGACAATCGCCCCTCCACTTT.

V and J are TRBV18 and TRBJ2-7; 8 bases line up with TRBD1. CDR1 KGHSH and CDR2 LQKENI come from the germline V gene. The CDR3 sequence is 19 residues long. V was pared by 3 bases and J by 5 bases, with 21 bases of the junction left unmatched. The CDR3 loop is CASSPLSDRGPTRVHEQYF. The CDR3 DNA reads TGTGCCAGCTCACCTTTATCTGACAGGGGCCCCACCAGGGTCCACGAGCAGTACTTC.

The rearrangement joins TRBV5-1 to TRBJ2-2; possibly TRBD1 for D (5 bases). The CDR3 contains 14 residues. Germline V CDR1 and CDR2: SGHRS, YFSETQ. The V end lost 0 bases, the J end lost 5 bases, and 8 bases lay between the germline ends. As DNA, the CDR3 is TGCGCCAGCAGCTTGGCCGCAGGGACCGGGGAGCTGTTTTTT. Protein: CASSLAAGTGELFF. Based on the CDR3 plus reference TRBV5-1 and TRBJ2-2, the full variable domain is KAGVTQTPRYLIKTRGQQVTLSCSPISGHRSVSWYQQTPGQGLQFLFEYFSETQRNKGNFPGRFSGRQFSNSRSEMNVSTLELGDSALYLCASSLAAGTGELFFGEGSRLTVL.

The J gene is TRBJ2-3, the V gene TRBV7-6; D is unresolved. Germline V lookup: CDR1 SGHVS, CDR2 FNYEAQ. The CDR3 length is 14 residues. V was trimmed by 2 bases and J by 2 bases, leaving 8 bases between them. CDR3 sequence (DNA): TGTGCCAGCAGCTTATCCACTGACACAGATACGCAGTATTTT. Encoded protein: CASSLSTDTDTQYF.

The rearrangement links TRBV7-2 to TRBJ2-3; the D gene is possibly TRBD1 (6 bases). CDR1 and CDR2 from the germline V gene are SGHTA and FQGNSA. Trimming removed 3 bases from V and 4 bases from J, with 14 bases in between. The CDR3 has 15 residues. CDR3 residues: CASSFQGSFADTQYF. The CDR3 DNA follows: TGTGCCAGCAGCTTCCAGGGGAGTTTTGCAGATACGCAGTATTTT. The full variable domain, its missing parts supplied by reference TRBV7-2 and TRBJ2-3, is GAGVSQSPSNKVTEKGKDVELRCDPISGHTALYWYRQSLGQGLEFLIYFQGNSAPDKSGLPSDRFSAERTGGSVSTLTIQRTQQEDSAVYLCASSFQGSFADTQYFGPGTRLTVL.

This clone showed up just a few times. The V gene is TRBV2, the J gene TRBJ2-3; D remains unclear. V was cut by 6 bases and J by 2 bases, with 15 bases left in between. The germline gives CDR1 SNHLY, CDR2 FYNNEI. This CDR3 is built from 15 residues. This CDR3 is CASSETTLYTDTQYF. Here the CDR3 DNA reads TGTGCCAGCAGCGAAACTACACTATACACAGATACGCAGTATTTT.

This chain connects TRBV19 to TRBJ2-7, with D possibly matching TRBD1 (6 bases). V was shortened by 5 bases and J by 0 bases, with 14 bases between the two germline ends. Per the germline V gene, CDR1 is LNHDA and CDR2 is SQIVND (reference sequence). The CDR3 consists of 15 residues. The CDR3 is CASSPHDRSSYEQYF. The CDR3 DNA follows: TGTGCCAGTAGTCCCCATGACAGGAGCTCCTACGAGCAGTACTTC.

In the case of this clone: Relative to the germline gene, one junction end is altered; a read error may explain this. CDR3 loop: CASSCPGQRTF. The CDR3 nucleotides read TGTGCCAGCAGCTGTCCGGGACAGCGAACCTTT. V usage is TRBV27 and J usage is TRBJ1-4, with 7 bases matching TRBD1. Germline V CDR1 and CDR2: MNHEY, SMNVEV (reference sequence). The CDR3 sequence is 11 residues long.

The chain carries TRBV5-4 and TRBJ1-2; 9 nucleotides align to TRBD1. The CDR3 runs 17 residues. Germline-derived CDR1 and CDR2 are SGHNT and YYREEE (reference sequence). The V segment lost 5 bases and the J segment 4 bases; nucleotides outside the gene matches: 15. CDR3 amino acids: CASSPEVAGQGSYGYTF. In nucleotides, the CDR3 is TGTGCCAGCAGTCCGGAAGTGGCGGGACAGGGAAGCTATGGCTACACCTTC.

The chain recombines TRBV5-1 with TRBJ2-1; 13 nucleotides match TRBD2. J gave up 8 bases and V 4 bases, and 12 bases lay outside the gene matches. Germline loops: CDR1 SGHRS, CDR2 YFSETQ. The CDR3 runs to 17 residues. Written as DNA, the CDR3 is TGCGCCAGCAGCCTTCTACGGACTAGCGGGGGTTCGGATGAGCAGTTCTTC. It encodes CASSLLRTSGGSDEQFF.

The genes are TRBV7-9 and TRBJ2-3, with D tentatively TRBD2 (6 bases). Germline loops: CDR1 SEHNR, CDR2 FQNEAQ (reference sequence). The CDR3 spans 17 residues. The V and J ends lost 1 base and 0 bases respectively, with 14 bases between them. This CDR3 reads CASSLGLGTQSTDTQYF. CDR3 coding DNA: TGTGCCAGCAGCTTAGGGTTAGGGACTCAAAGCACAGATACGCAGTATTTT. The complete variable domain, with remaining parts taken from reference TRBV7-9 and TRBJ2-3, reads DTGVSQNPRHKITKRGQNVTFRCDPISEHNRLYWYRQTLGQGPEFLTYFQNEAQLEKSRLLSDRFSAERPKGSFSTLEIQRTEQGDSAMYLCASSLGLGTQSTDTQYFGPGTRLTVL.